Sequencing of this T cell receptor (beta chain) was carried out in a study of cytomegalovirus exposure and HLA in healthy donors (TCRdb year 2017). In the study overall: According to an earlier analysis of a few hundred of the donors, about 190 million T cells yielded 95 million to 140 million unique TCR beta sequences and roughly 280 Gb of sequence data. An early release covering about 600 HLA-typed donors comprised about 310 gigabases of sequencing data and approximately 80 million unique TCR sequences. Among the roughly 400 genotyped donors, approximately 76% belonged to the genetic ancestry cluster associated with self-reported Caucasian donors. The study aimed to test whether signatures of past pathogen exposure could be identified by cataloging public T cell receptors. The study used immunosequencing to profile the T cell repertoires of 666 subjects and linked those repertoires to cytomegalovirus serostatus. Besides the first cohort of approximately 670 subjects, a separate validation cohort made up of 90 to 150 different subjects was used. To predict cytomegalovirus infection status, the study brought together high-throughput TCR immunosequencing, statistical association of individual TCRs with disease status, and machine learning. A later analysis re-analyzed previously published TCR beta repertoires from 650 to 800 donors and added high-resolution HLA genotyping to study TCR occurrence patterns. The later analysis used no new phenotypic data to find candidate immune exposures, relying instead on TCR beta sequences and their occurrence across donors. In an earlier analysis of 587 of the donors, high-throughput TCR beta sequencing was used to judge whether each TCR beta V gene segment behaved as functional or pseudogenic. Donor age, sex, ethnicity and CMV serostatus were compiled together with the repertoire data. In a later genetic analysis, genome-wide SNP genotypes for about 55% of the roughly 700 donors were used, and that subset was treated as a discovery cohort. All discovery cohort repertoires had been generated on a single sequencing platform. Class I and class II HLA loci were covered by the typing at four-digit resolution. The number of typed donors differed by locus: roughly 629-630 for A, B, C, DRB1 and DQB1; approximately 520 for DQA1; 606 for DPA1; and roughly 490 for DPB1. Because of strong linkage in the cohort, roughly five DR-DQ haplotypes were treated as single units for association and clustering. On average, around 230,000 unique TCR beta nucleotide sequences were sequenced per donor among a few hundred genotyped donors of the cohort, with about 19% of those sequences being non-productive.

What the authors observed across the whole study: It was suggested by the authors that the approach could potentially be generalized to other disease states and immunological phenotypes. In this cohort, only TCR beta chains were sequenced, and detectable features were limited by the absence of alpha or paired-chain data. In a later analysis, 16,951 TCR beta sequences were associated with specific HLA alleles at a false discovery rate of 0.05. A further reported finding was that TCR beta sequences accurately predicted the HLA-A and HLA-B alleles for most subjects in the first cohort. Because HLA typing was unavailable for some donors at each locus, only the typed subset was used in association tests. Cytomegalovirus status was reported to be diagnosed by the classifier with high specificity and sensitivity in both the original and validation cohorts. Most CMV-associated TCR beta chains appeared to be HLA-restricted in a later analysis, and the HLA associations seemed to be driven largely by CMV exposure. Correlated functional status among segregating V segments might reflect linkage disequilibrium, but an unknown experimental factor could not be ruled out. According to a later analysis, TCR association rates differed among HLA loci, with DRB1 alleles showing the most associated TCRs and HLA-C alleles showing the fewest. Most TCR sequences were observed very rarely across donors, whereas some public TCRs were present in many individuals. In a later analysis, HLA-associated TCR beta chains were found to be more clonally expanded and to have lower generation probabilities than equally common non-associated chains. A group of highly shared sequence variants was considered likely to be a technical artifact of the sequencing pipeline. The presence/absence analyses assumed that sequencing depth was roughly uniform across donors, and that assumption may not be true. In vitro tests confirmed that three of the cytomegalovirus-associated TCR beta chains recognize cytomegalovirus antigens. A later analysis reported that several top co-occurrence clusters appeared linked to parvovirus B19, influenza, CMV and Epstein-Barr virus. Some IMGT-functional V segments, including TRBV6-2 and TRBV6-3, could not be distinguished by the 87-base-pair reads and were therefore excluded. Broadly in line with IMGT annotations, most TCR beta V segments showed up in productive rearrangements about 87% or about 30% of the time in an earlier analysis of a few hundred of the donors. In the study, 164 TCR beta chains were listed as associated with cytomegalovirus. CMV serostatus was the only immune exposure information available for the cohort. According to a later genetic analysis, donors in an Asian-associated ancestry cluster had fewer N-insertions in productive TCRs than the roughly 700-donor mean. About 17 rarely observed V segments, including chromosome 9 orphons, were excluded from the earlier analysis of 550 to 700 of the donors because counts were too low. A later genetic analysis associated a missense DCLRE1C variant with V-gene and J-gene trimming of TCR beta chains, and an independent cohort replicated the association. When HLA alleles, especially DR and DQ, strongly co-occurred, attributing TCR associations to individual alleles was difficult.

Libraries were made using the immunoSEQ multiplex PCR assay. For the multiplex PCR, a mixture combining 60 forward primers for TCR Vbeta segments and 13 reverse primers for TCR Jbeta segments was used. A multiplex PCR assay on genomic DNA amplified the CDR3 region of rearranged TCR beta genes. Amplified TCR beta libraries were sequenced as 87-base-pair reads on the Illumina HiSeq System. The original pipeline was this. In a later analysis, roughly 80 million unique TCR beta chains were counted across the roughly 700 repertoires, and approximately 11 million of these chains were shared by at least two donors. To remove PCR and sequencing errors, raw reads were error-corrected and collapsed into unique sequences using a nearest-neighbor algorithm that merged closely related sequences. Alignment of CDR3 sequences to IMGT reference sequences was used to assign V, D and J gene segments. For a sequence to be retained, a match of at least six nucleotides was required to both a V gene segment and a J gene segment. Rearrangements were classified as productive when the CDR3 lacked stop codons and remained in frame with V and J, and all other rearrangements were classified as non-productive. Following IMGT convention, CDR3 was defined as the stretch from the second conserved V-encoded cysteine to the conserved J-encoded phenylalanine. Sequences without an unambiguous match to a single V gene segment were excluded from the earlier analysis of a few hundred of the donors. In an earlier analysis of several hundred of the donors, V segments were called functional above 56.7% productive rearrangements and were called segregating when the between-donor standard deviation exceeded 5%. To diagnose cytomegalovirus status from the catalog of TCR beta chain sequences, a statistical classification framework was built. In a later analysis, TCR nucleotide sequences were compared against IMGT/GENE-DB human TR gene sequences so that V and J genes could be assigned. A later analysis assigned CDR3 sequences and most-parsimonious VDJ recombination scenarios with the TCRdist pipeline. In a later analysis, each TCR beta chain was defined by its CDR3 amino acid sequence together with its V-gene family, and reads lacking a unique V-gene family were excluded. To address suspected cross-contamination and a sequencing artifact, a later analysis removed approximately 590 highly shared, low-generation-probability nucleotide sequences. A later analysis calculated a clonal expansion index for each public chain from normalized within-repertoire ranks of inferred template counts. In a later analysis, generation probabilities were computed with a VDJ recombination model fitted to out-of-frame rearrangements, and the resulting probabilities were checked against IGoR. Hypergeometric tests were used in a later analysis to score TCR-TCR, TCR-HLA and TCR-CMV co-occurrence, with a repertoire-size bias correction applied to the TCR pairs. In a later analysis, false discovery rates were estimated by permuting HLA or CMV assignments 20 times. In a later analysis, co-occurring TCRs were grouped using DBSCAN, with TCRdist sequence similarity added in when clustering inside HLA-allele-positive subsets. For co-occurrence clustering, repertoires with fewer than 30,000 or more than 120,000 public chains were excluded, along with roughly 5 repertoires with anomalous nucleotide sharing. TCRdb carries this immuneACCESS record with in-frame sequences only. Its versions omit some clonotypes, under half of them owing to an unresolved V gene in the studies checked, with the rest unexplained. Clonal size and the V and J genes are those of that table, whereas D and trimming came from the DNA. This sample lists roughly 48,000 clones; over 60% were detected once. The ten largest clonotypes hold around 3.3% of the sample.

The cohort was made up of several hundred healthy bone marrow donors. All cohort members were sampled while nominally healthy, although unrecorded immune exposures were likely present. The donor tested CMV seronegative and was one of the 352 seronegative cohort members. A peripheral blood sample was collected from each donor, and TCR beta sequencing was performed on peripheral blood mononuclear cells. The Qiagen DNeasy Blood Extraction Kit was used to extract genomic DNA from the blood cell samples. Note on this clone: The antigen this receptor binds is unknown. It has no much larger one-base neighbor in the sample; base qualities were not kept.

From the germline V gene (reference sequence), CDR1 is MNHEY and CDR2 is SMNVEV. The CDR3 spans 14 residues, from the cysteine through the phenylalanine. This entry keeps only the CDR3 DNA: 42 bases, framed from base 1. The junction shows trimming of 6 bases on V and 7 bases on J, and the gene matches do not reach 8 bases of it. This sequence uses TRBV27 and TRBJ2-1, and TRBD2 aligns with 8 junction nucleotides. The specimen sequenced was PBMCs. The source of this sequence is a woman younger than 45 in good health and CMV-seronegative. DNA sequence: TGTGCCAGCAGCCCCGGACTAGCCCTTAATGAGCAGTTCTTC. Its amino acids are CASSPGLALNEQFF.